This T cell receptor (beta chain) was captured by sequencing in a study of T cells in Graves' hyperthyroidism and ophthalmopathy. At the level of the study: Peripheral blood draws took place at initial diagnosis, ahead of any treatment. Study observations and caveats: Stable hyperthyroidism was told apart from ophthalmopathy by a model built on 13 V-J features.

Amplification of TCR beta CDR3 regions was performed using RNA transcripts as template. Researchers ran a first-round RT-PCR on the TCR CDR3 using the HTBI primer set. Via MiXCR, TCRdb re-called the multiplex PCR reads, giving one row per CDR3 protein. The table includes hundreds of thousands of distinct CDR3 sequences, about 15% detected once. The V and J ends lost 6 bases and 7 bases respectively, with 13 bases between them. The length of the CDR3 is 12 residues. CDR1 is SNHLY, CDR2 FYNNEI, per germline. Many counts were recorded for this clonotype. Its target is unknown. The source is a woman aged 40 to 50 with Graves' ophthalmopathy. The sample consisted of blood. This chain connects TRBV2 to TRBJ2-7, with D unresolved. The DNA of the CDR3 is TGTGCCAGCAGCGGGTCCCCGAGGGAGCAGTACTTC. It yields the protein CASSGSPREQYF.